The clone carrying this T cell receptor beta chain has more than one count but fewer than ten. Its antigen is unidentified. There are 14 residues in the CDR3. Germline lookup yields CDR1 DFQATT and CDR2 SNEGSKA (reference sequence). V was trimmed by 0 bases and J by 8 bases, leaving 16 bases between them. TCRdb recomputed calls from the RT-PCR reads with MiXCR, one row per CDR3 protein. The data show around 570,000 distinct CDR3 sequences, with approximately 11% seen just once and around 10% held by the top ten. This sample was included in a study of response to subunit inactivated influenza vaccine. Study-wide results and limits: It was suggested by the authors that few new T cells are recruited by each seasonal influenza vaccination.

This sample was also put to use in a study of T cells expressing NK-cell markers. That investigation notes: TCR beta cDNA was generated via 5'RACE template switching incorporating UMIs. What restricted sorting to alpha-beta TCR T cells in several experiments was an anti-gamma-delta TCR antibody. In a handful of donors, dominant NKG2C+ clonotypes were roughly 1.0-8% of CD8+ T cells.

V and J are TRBV20-1 and TRBJ1-2; D might be TRBD1 (6 bases). This clonotype was sampled from a man between 50 and 59 years old who received an inactivated influenza vaccine. The material was PBMCs from blood, obtained on the day of vaccination. The CDR3 here is CSARDIRGADGYTF. As DNA, the CDR3 is TGCAGTGCTAGAGATATTCGGGGGGCTGACGGCTACACCTTC.